This is a list of T cell receptor beta chains from one sample in a study of blood T cell repertoires in COVID-19. Libraries were prepared by immunoSEQ multiplex PCR; TCRdb keeps only in-frame clonotypes and omits some of them. The sample holds about 160,000 clones, roughly 90% seen once. Source material: peripheral blood. The receptors derive from a man aged 18 to 30 with acute or convalescent COVID-19. The CDR3 runs from the conserved cysteine through the conserved F or W. The D gene is left open where the match is weak. Clone size is stated in some rows and not others, as once, few, many or a class when expanded.

>14|TRBV10-2|.|TRBJ1-1|.
TGCGCCAGCAGGGTGGCGGGGCCGAACACTGAAGCTTTCTTT
CASRVAGPNTEAFF
>17|TRBV7-8|TRBD2|TRBJ2-3|.
TGTGCCAGCAGCTCCCCAACTAGCGGGGTTATTTTGGATACGCAGTATTTT
CASSSPTSGVILDTQYF
>15|TRBV5-1|.|TRBJ1-2|.
TGCGCCAGCAGCTTGGCCTTGGGGGCAGTGCAGGGCTACACCTTC
CASSLALGAVQGYTF
>16|TRBV5-1|TRBD1|TRBJ1-4|.
TGCGCCAGCAGCTTGGCCGCGGGACAGGCTAATGAAAAACTGTTTTTT
CASSLAAGQANEKLFF
>14|TRBV28|.|TRBJ1-1|.
TGTGCCAGTGACCTTCCTCAGGGATCAACTGAAGCTTTCTTT
CASDLPQGSTEAFF
>17|TRBV19|TRBD2|TRBJ2-3|.
TGTGCCAGTAGTATAGTAGTCATAGCGGGAACCACAGATACGCAGTATTTT
CASSIVVIAGTTDTQYF
>13|TRBV5-1|TRBD1|TRBJ1-1|once
TGCGCCAGCAGCTTCGACAGGGACACTGAAGCTTTCTTT
CASSFDRDTEAFF
>13|TRBV7-6|TRBD1|TRBJ1-2|.
TGTGCCAGCAGCCTAACAGGGGCATATGGCTACACCTTC
CASSLTGAYGYTF
>14|TRBV9|.|TRBJ1-1|.
TGTGCCAGCAGCGTAGGCTGGGGGGTGGCCGAAGCTTTCTTT
CASSVGWGVAEAFF
>15|TRBV14|.|TRBJ2-1|.
TGTGCCAGCAGCCGCGCTCCGGGACTCTACAATGAGCAGTTCTTC
CASSRAPGLYNEQFF
>13|TRBV6-4|.|TRBJ2-2|.
TGTGCCAGCAGTGACCAGCGTGCCGGGGAGCTGTTTTTT
CASSDQRAGELFF
>13|TRBV24-1|TRBD2|TRBJ2-5|.
TGTGCCACCACGCGAGCGGGAGAAGAGACCCAGTACTTC
CATTRAGEETQYF
>17|TRBV7-9|TRBD1|TRBJ1-1|.
TGTGCCAGCAGCTTGTCTTCCGGGACAGGGGAGTACACTGAAGCTTTCTTT
CASSLSSGTGEYTEAFF
>15|TRBV7-8|.|TRBJ1-5|.
TGTGCCAGCAGCTTTCGTCAGGGTTTCAATCAGCCCCAGCATTTT
CASSFRQGFNQPQHF
>14|TRBV5-4|.|TRBJ2-5|.
TGTGCCAGCAGCTGGGGACTTGGGGGAGAGACCCAGTACTTC
CASSWGLGGETQYF
>16|TRBV5-6|TRBD1|TRBJ1-5|.
TGTGCCAGCAGCAAGACGGGACAGGGTAGCAATCAGCCCCAGCATTTT
CASSKTGQGSNQPQHF
>16|TRBV18|TRBD2|TRBJ2-3|once
TGTGCCAGCTCACCCACCCCTAGCGGGGACACAGATACGCAGTATTTT
CASSPTPSGDTDTQYF
>13|TRBV5-4|.|TRBJ2-5|once
TGTGCCAGCAGTCGCGGGGCTTTAGAGACCCAGTACTTC
CASSRGALETQYF
>15|TRBV10-2|TRBD1|TRBJ1-2|.
TGCGCCAGCAGTAGAACCGGGACAGGGGGCGATGGCTACACCTTC
CASSRTGTGGDGYTF
>16|TRBV2|.|TRBJ2-1|.
TGTGCCAGCAGTGCCCAGCAGGGAAATTTCTACAATGAGCAGTTCTTC
CASSAQQGNFYNEQFF
>14|TRBV18|.|TRBJ1-1|few
TGTGCCAGCTCACCGATACAGTCAAACACTGAAGCTTTCTTT
CASSPIQSNTEAFF
>14|TRBV19|TRBD1|TRBJ2-7|.
TGTGCCAGTAGGTATGGACAGGGGCCGTACGAGCAGTACTTC
CASRYGQGPYEQYF
>12|TRBV30|.|TRBJ1-1|.
TGTGCCTGGATCCGGTTGAACACTGAAGCTTTCTTT
CAWIRLNTEAFF
>14|TRBV5-5|.|TRBJ1-2|.
TGTGCCAGCAGCTCCCGGGGGGGGAGCTATGGCTACACCTTC
CASSSRGGSYGYTF
>16|TRBV21-1|.|TRBJ2-7|once
TGTGCCAGCAGCAAAGTTCCAGGGGGTATGACCTACGAGCAGTACTTC
CASSKVPGGMTYEQYF
>15|TRBV12-5|.|TRBJ1-5|once
TGTGCTAGTGGTTTAGGGGTGAGTGGCAATCAGCCCCAGCATTTT
CASGLGVSGNQPQHF
>12|TRBV4-1|.|TRBJ2-3|once
TGCGCCAGCAGCCAAGCCCAAGATACGCAGTATTTT
CASSQAQDTQYF
>16|TRBV5-1|.|TRBJ2-7|.
TGCGCCAGCAGCCTGGGCCCCGGGACGGGAGTTTACGAGCAGTACTTC
CASSLGPGTGVYEQYF
>14|TRBV18|TRBD2|TRBJ2-5|.
TGTGCCAGCTCACCGGGAGGGAGCGCAGAGACCCAGTACTTC
CASSPGGSAETQYF
>14|TRBV20-1|.|TRBJ1-5|.
TGCAGTGCTAGTGAGACAGGCGGCGATCAGCCCCAGCATTTT
CSASETGGDQPQHF
>13|TRBV14|TRBD2|TRBJ2-7|.
TGTGCCAGCAGCCGTGACGGGAGGTACGAGCAGTACTTC
CASSRDGRYEQYF
>14|TRBV27|.|TRBJ1-1|once
TGTGCCAGCTGGACACCTGATGGGGACACTGAAGCTTTCTTT
CASWTPDGDTEAFF
>15|TRBV3-1/TRBV3-2|TRBD1|TRBJ1-2|.
TGTGCCAGCAGCTCTTGGGACAGGGACAACTATGGCTACACCTTC
CASSSWDRDNYGYTF
>13|TRBV6-6|TRBD1|TRBJ1-2|.
TGTGCCAGCAGTTACACAGGGGACTCTGGCTACACCTTC
CASSYTGDSGYTF
>15|TRBV25-1|.|TRBJ2-5|.
TGTGCCAGCAGTGAAGGGAGGGGGACCGGTGGGACCCAGTACTTC
CASSEGRGTGGTQYF
>18|TRBV7-4|.|TRBJ2-1|.
TGTGCCAGCAGCTTAGTGAGGCGGGACAGATGCTCCTACAATGAGCAGTTCTTC
CASSLVRRDRCSYNEQFF
>14|TRBV19|.|TRBJ1-6|.
TGTGCCAGTTGCAAGAGCTCCTATAATTCACCCCTCCACTTT
CASCKSSYNSPLHF
>15|TRBV6-5|.|TRBJ1-5|.
TGTGCCAGCAGTTACTCGGGTATGCAGGGTCAGCCCCAGCATTTT
CASSYSGMQGQPQHF
>16|TRBV7-9|TRBD2|TRBJ2-1|.
TGTGCCAGCAGCCCGCTAGCGGGGGGGCTTATGGATGAGCAGTTCTTC
CASSPLAGGLMDEQFF
>16|TRBV4-1|.|TRBJ2-2|.
TGCGCCAGCAGCTTGACAGAACTACCGAACACCGGGGAGCTGTTTTTT
CASSLTELPNTGELFF
>16|TRBV27|TRBD1|TRBJ1-1|few
TGTGCCAGCAGTCGGACCACCGGGACAGGGAACACTGAAGCTTTCTTT
CASSRTTGTGNTEAFF
>13|TRBV9|.|TRBJ1-2|.
TGTGCCAGCAGCGGGGGGGGCGCAGGTGGCTACACCTTC
CASSGGGAGGYTF
>15|TRBV5-5|TRBD2|TRBJ2-7|once
TGTGCCAGCAGCTTGCCCGGACTAGGAGTCCCCGAGCAGTACTTC
CASSLPGLGVPEQYF
>16|TRBV19|TRBD2|TRBJ2-7|.
TGTGCCAGTAGTATCCTCCCGGGACTAGCATCCTACGAGCAGTACTTC
CASSILPGLASYEQYF
>14|TRBV19|TRBD1|TRBJ1-2|.
TGTGCCAGTAGTCCAGGGGGCGCAGACTATGGCTACACCTTC
CASSPGGADYGYTF
>13|TRBV12-5|.|TRBJ1-1|.
TGTGCTAGTGGTTTGTACGGGGACACTGAAGCTTTCTTT
CASGLYGDTEAFF
>14|TRBV6-5|.|TRBJ2-7|.
TGTGCCAGCAGTTACTCGAAGGGGGCCTACGAGCAGTACTTC
CASSYSKGAYEQYF
>16|TRBV6-5|TRBD1|TRBJ2-7|once
TGTGCCAGCAGTTACTCGGGGACAGGGATCCTCTACGAGCAGTACTTC
CASSYSGTGILYEQYF
>13|TRBV7-8|.|TRBJ1-5|.
TGTGCCAGCCGGGGGTATAGCAATCAGCCCCAGCATTTT
CASRGYSNQPQHF
>15|TRBV15|.|TRBJ1-5|.
TGTGCCACCAGCAGAGAAGGGGCGTTCAATCAGCCCCAGCATTTT
CATSREGAFNQPQHF
>15|TRBV19|.|TRBJ1-5|.
TGTGCCAGTAGTATTCCGGACAGAAGCAATCAGCCCCAGCATTTT
CASSIPDRSNQPQHF
>16|TRBV2|TRBD1|TRBJ1-2|.
TGTGCCAGCACTCCCCTGGCGACAGGGCCACACTATGGCTACACCTTC
CASTPLATGPHYGYTF
>16|TRBV25-1|.|TRBJ2-2|.
TGTGCCAGCAGTGACGACCGGGGTTCGAACACCGGGGAGCTGTTTTTT
CASSDDRGSNTGELFF
>14|TRBV27|.|TRBJ1-2|.
TGTGCCAGCAGTATAGCAGGGTCAAACTATGGCTACACCTTC
CASSIAGSNYGYTF
>18|TRBV5-5|TRBD1|TRBJ2-7|.
TGTGCCAGCAGCTTGATATCAGGGGGCCGAAAGAGCTCCTACGAGCAGTACTTC
CASSLISGGRKSSYEQYF
>16|TRBV18|TRBD1|TRBJ1-2|once
TGTGCCAGCTCACCCGGACAGGACTCCGCGAACTATGGCTACACCTTC
CASSPGQDSANYGYTF
>16|TRBV5-1|TRBD2|TRBJ2-3|.
TGCGCCAGCAGCTTGGCCGGGGCGGGGGTAAGCGATACGCAGTATTTT
CASSLAGAGVSDTQYF
>16|TRBV6-1|.|TRBJ2-1|.
TGTGCCAGCAGTGAAAGGGACACCAGAATCTACAATGAGCAGTTCTTC
CASSERDTRIYNEQFF
>15|TRBV9|TRBD2|TRBJ2-7|.
TGTGCCAGCAGCTCACCGACTAGCGGGAGTTACGAGCAGTACTTC
CASSSPTSGSYEQYF
>13|TRBV27|TRBD1|TRBJ2-1|.
TGTGCCAGCAGGGGACAGGGGGCGAATGAGCAGTTCTTC
CASRGQGANEQFF